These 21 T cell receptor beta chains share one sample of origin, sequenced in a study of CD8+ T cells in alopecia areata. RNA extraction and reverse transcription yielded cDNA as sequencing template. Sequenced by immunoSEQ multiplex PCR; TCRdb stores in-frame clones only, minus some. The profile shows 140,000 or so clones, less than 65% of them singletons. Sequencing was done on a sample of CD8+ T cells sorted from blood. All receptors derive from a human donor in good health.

The DNA for the CDR3 is TGCAGCGTTGACGGTTCGGTCGGTGAGCAGTTCTTC. Protein product: CSVDGSVGEQFF. This sequence joins TRBV29-1 and TRBJ2-1; D gene ambiguous. The germline V and J ends were trimmed by 3 bases and 9 bases, with 12 bases remaining between them. The CDR3 length is 12 residues. CDR1 SQVTM and CDR2 ANQGSEA come from the germline V gene.

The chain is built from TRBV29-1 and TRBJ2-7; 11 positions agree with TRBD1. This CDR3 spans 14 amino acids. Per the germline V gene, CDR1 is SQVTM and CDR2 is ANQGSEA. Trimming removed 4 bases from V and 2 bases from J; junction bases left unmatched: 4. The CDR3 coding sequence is TGCAGCGTTGCTGGGACAGGGGGTACCTACGAGCAGTACTTC. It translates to CSVAGTGGTYEQYF.

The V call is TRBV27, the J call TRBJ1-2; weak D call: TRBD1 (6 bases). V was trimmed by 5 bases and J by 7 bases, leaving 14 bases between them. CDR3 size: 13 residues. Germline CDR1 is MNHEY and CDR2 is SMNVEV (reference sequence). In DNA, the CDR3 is TGTGCCAGCAGTCCCCCAGGGGTCCCTGGCTACACCTTC. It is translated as CASSPPGVPGYTF.

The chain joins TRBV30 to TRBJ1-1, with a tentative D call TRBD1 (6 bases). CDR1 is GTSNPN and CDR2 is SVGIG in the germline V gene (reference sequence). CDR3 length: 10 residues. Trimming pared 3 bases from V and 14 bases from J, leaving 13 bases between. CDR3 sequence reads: CAWRGPGDFF. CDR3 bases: TGTGCCTGGAGGGGTCCAGGGGACTTCTTT.

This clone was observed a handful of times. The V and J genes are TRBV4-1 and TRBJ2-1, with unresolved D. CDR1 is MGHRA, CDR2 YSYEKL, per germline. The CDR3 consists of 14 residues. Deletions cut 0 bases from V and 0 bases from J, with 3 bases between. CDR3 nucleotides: TGCGCCAGCAGCCAAGAACACTCCTACAATGAGCAGTTCTTC. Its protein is CASSQEHSYNEQFF.

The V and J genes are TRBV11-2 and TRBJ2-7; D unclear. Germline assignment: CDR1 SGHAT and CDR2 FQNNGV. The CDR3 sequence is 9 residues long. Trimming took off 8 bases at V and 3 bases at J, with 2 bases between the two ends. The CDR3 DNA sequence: TGTGCCAGCGGCTACGAGCAGTACTTC. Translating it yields CASGYEQYF.

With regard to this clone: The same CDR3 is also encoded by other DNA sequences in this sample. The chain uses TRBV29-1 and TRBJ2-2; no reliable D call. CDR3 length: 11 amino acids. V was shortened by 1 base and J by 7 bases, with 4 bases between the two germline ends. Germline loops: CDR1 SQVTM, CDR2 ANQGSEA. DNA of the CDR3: TGCAGCGTTGAAGGAGGCGGGGAGCTGTTTTTT. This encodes CSVEGGGELFF.

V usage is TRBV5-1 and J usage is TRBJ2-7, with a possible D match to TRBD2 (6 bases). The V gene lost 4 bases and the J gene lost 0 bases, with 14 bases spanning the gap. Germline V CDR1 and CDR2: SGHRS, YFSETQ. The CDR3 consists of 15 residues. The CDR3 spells CASSPGVRSSYEQYF. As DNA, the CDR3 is TGCGCCAGCAGCCCGGGAGTTCGCAGCTCCTACGAGCAGTACTTC.

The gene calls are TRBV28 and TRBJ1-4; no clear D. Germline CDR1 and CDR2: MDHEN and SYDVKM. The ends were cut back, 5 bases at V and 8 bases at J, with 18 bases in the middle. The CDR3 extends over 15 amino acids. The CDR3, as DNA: TGTGCCAGCAGTGAGTCGGACCCCGCGTCGGAAAAACTGTTTTTT. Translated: CASSESDPASEKLFF.

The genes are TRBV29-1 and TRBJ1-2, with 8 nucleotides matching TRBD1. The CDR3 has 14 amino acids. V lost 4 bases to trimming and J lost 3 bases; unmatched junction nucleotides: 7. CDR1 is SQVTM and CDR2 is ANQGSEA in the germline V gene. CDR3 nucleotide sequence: TGCAGCGTTGTGGCTAACAGGGGGGACTATGGCTACACCTTC. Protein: CSVVANRGDYGYTF.

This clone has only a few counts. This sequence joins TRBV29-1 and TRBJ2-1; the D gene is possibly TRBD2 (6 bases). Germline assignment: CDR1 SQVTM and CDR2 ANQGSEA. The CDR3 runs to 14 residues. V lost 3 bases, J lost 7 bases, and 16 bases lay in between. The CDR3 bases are TGCAGCGTTGAGGCTCGCGGGGTTGGGAATGAGCAGTTCTTC. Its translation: CSVEARGVGNEQFF.

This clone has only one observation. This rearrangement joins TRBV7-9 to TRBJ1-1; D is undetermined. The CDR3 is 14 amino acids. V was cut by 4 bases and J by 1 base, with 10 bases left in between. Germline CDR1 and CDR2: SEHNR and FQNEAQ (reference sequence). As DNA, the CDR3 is TGTGCCAGCAGCTCAAGAGGCGAGAACACTGAAGCTTTCTTT. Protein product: CASSSRGENTEAFF.

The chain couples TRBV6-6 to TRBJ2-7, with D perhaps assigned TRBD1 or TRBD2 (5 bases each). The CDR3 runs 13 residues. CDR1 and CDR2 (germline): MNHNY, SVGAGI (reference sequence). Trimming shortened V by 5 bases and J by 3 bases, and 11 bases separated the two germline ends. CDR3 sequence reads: CASSPGAVYEQYF. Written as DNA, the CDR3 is TGTGCCAGCAGTCCCGGGGCGGTCTACGAGCAGTACTTC.

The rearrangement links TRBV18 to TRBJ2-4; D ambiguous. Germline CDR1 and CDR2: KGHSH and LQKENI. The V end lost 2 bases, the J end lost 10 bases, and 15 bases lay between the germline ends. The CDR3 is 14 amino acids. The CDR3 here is CASSPKAKPLIQYF. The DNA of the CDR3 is TGTGCCAGCTCACCAAAGGCTAAACCCTTGATTCAGTACTTC.

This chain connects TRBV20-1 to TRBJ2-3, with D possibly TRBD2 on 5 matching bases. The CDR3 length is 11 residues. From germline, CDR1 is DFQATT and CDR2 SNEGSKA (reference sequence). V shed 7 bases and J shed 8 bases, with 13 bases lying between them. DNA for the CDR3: TGCAGTGGTACGGGAATGGGTACGCAGTATTTT. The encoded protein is CSGTGMGTQYF.

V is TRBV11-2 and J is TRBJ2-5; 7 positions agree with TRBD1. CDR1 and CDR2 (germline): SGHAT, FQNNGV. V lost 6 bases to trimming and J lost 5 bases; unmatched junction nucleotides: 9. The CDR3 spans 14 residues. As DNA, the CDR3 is TGTGCCAGCAGACCGTCACAGGGGTTGGAGACCCAGTACTTC. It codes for CASRPSQGLETQYF. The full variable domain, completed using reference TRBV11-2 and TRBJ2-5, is EAGVAQSPRYKIIEKRQSVAFWCNPISGHATLYWYQQILGQGPKLLIQFQNNGVVDDSQLPKDRFSAERLKGVDSTLKIQPAKLEDSAVYLCASRPSQGLETQYFGPGTRLLVL.

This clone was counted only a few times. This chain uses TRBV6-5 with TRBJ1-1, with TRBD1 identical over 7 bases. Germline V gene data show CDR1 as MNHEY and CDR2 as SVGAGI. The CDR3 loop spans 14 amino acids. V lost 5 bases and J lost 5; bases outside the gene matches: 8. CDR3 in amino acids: CASSPPAGGTEAFF. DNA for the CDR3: TGTGCCAGCAGTCCGCCGGCAGGGGGGACTGAAGCTTTCTTT.

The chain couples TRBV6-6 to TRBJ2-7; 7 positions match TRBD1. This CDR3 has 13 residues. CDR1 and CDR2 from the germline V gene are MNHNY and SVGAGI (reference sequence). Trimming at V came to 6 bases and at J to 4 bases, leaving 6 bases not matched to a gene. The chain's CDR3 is CASSRGQIYEQYF. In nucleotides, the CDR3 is TGTGCCAGCAGCCGGGGACAGATTTACGAGCAGTACTTC.

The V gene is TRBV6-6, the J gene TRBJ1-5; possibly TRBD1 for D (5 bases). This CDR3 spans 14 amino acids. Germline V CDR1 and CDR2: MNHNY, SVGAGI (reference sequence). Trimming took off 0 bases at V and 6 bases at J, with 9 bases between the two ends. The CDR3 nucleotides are TGTGCCAGCAGTTACTCAGGGGAAGGTCAGCCCCAGCATTTT. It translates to CASSYSGEGQPQHF.

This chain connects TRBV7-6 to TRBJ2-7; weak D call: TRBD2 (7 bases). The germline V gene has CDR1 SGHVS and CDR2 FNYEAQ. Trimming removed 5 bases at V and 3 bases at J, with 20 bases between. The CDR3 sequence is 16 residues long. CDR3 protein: CASSPKPGASGYEQYF. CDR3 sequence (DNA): TGTGCCAGCAGCCCAAAACCGGGGGCTAGCGGCTACGAGCAGTACTTC.

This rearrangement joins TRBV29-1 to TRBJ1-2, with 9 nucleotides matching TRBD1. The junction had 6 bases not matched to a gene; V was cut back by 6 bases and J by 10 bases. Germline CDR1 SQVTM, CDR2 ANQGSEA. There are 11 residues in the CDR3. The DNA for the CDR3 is TGCAGCGTCTGGACAGGGGAGGACTACACCTTC. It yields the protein CSVWTGEDYTF.